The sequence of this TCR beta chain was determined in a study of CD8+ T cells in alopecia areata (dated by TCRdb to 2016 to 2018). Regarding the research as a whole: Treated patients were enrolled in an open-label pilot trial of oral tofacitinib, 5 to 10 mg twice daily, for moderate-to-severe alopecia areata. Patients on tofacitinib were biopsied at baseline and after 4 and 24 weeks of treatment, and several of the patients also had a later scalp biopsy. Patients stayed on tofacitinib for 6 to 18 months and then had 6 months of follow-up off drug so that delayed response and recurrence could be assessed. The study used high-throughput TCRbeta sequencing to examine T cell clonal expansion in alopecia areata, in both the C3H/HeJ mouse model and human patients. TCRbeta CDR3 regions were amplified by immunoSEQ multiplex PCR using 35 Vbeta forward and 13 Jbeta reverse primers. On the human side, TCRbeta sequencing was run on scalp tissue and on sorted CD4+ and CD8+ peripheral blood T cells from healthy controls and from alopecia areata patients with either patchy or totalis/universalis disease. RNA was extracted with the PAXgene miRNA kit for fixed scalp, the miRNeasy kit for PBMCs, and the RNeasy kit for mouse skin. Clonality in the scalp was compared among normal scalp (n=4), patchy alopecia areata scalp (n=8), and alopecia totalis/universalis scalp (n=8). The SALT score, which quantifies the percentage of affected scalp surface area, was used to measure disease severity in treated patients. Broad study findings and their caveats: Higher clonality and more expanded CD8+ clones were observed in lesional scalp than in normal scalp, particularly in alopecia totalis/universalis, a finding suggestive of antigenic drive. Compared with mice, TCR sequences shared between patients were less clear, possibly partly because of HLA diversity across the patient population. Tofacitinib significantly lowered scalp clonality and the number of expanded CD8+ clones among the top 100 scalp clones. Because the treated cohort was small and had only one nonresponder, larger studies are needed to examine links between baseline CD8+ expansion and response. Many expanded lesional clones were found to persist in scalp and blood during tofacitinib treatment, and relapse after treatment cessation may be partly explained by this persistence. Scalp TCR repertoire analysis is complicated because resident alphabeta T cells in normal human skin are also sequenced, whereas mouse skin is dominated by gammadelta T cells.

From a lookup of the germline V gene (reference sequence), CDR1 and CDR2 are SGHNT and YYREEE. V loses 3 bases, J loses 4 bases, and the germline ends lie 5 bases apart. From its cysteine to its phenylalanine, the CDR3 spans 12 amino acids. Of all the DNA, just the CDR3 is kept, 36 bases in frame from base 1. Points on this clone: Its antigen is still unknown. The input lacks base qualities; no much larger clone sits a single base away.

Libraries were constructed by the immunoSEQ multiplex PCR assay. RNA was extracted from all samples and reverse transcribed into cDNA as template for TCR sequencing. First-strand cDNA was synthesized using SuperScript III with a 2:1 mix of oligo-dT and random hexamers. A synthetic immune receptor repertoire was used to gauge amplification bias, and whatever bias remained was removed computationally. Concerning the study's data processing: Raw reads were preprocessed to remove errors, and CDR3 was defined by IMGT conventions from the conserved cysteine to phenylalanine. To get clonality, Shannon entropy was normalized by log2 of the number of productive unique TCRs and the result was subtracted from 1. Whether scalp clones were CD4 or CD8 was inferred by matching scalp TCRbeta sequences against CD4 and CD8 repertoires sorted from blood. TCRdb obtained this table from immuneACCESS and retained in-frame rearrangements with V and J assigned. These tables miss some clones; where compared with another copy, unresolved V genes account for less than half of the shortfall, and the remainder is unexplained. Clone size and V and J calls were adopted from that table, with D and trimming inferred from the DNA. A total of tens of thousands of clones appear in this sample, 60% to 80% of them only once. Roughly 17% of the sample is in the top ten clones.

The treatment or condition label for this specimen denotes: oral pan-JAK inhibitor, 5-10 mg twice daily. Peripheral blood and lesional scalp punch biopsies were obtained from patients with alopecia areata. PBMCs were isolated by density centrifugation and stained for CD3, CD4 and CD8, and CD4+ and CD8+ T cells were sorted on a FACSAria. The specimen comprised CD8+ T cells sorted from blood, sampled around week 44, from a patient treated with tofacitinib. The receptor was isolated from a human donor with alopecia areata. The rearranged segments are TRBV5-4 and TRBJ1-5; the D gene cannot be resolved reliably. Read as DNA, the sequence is TGTGCCAGCAGCTCGGAGAATCAGCCCCAGCATTTT. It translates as CASSSENQPQHF.